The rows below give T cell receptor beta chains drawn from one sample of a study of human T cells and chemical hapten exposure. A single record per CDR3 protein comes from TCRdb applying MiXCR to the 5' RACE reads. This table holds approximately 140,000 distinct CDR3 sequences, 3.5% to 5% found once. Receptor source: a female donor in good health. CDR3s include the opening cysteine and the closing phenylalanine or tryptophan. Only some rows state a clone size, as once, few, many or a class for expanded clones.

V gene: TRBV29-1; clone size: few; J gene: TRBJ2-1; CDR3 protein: CSGGDNEQFF
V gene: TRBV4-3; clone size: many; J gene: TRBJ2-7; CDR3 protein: CASSQGRNTYEQYF
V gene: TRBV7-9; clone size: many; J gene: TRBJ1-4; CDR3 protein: CASSSRGQAVATNEKLFF
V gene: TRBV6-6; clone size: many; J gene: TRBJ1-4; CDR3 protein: CASSYFYSPPDEKLFF
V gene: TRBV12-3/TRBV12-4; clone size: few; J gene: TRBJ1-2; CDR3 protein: CASSFDRVYGYTF
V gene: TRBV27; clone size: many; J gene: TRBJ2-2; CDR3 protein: CASSLSRHAGELFF
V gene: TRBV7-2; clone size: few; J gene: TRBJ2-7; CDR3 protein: CASSPYDYEQYF
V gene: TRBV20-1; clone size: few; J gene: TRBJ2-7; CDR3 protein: CSAKGKSYEQYF
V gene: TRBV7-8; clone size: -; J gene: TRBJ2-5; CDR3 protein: CASSLDLWGGPETQYF
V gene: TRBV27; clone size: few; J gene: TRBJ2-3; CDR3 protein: CASSLLAGGCTDTQYF
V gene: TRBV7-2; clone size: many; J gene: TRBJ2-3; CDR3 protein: CASSLGRDTQYF
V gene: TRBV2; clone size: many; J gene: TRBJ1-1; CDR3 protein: CARRELDTEAFF
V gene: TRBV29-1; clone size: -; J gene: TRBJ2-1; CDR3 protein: CPRRRQGTYNEQFF
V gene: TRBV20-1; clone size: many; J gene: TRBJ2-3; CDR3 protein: CSASPGRGTTDTQYF
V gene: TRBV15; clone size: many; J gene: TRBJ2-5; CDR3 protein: CATTRDSLETQYF
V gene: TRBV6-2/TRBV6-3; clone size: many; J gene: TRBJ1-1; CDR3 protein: CASRNAGMYTEAFF
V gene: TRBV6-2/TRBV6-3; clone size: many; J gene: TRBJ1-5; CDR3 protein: CASRKSVGTDSPQHF
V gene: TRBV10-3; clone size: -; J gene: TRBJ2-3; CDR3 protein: CAISAPGRYDTQYF
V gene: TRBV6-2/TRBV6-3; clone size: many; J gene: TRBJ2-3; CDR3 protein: CASGPPTDADTQYF
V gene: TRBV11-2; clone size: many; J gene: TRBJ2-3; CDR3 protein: CASSPGLAGGADTQYF
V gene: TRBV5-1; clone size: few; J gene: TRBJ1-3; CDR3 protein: CASSSGGTSSGNTIYF
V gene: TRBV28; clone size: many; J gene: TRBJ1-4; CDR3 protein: CASSFRRGSASNEKLFF
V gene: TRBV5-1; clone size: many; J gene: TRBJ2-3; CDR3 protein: CASSGSPDTQYF
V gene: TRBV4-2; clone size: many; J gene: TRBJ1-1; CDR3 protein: CASREDGTEAFF
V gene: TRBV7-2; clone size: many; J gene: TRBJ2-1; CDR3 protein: CASSRNREGIIFF
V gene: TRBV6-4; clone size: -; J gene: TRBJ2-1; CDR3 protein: CASSDPRAPEQFF
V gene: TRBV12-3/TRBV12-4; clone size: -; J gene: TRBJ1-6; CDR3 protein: CASTGLTGSPLHF
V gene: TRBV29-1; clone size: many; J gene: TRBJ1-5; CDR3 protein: CSARHPNQPQHF